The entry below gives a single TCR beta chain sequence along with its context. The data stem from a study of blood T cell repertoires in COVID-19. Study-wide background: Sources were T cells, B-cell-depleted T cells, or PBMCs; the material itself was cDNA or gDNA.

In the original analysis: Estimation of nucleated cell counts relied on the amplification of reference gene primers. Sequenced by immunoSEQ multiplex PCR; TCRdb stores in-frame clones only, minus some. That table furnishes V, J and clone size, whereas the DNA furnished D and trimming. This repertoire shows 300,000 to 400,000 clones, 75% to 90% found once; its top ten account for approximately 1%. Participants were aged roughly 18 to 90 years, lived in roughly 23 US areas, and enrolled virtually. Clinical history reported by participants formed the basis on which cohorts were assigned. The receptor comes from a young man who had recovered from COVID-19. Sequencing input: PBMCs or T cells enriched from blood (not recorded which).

CDR3 sequence (DNA): TGTGCCAGCAGCCTTTCTCGCGACAGCCTCTCTTACACCTTC. Translation gives CASSLSRDSLSYTF. This chain joins TRBV16 and TRBJ1-2, with D tentatively TRBD1 (5 bases). The CDR3 runs 14 residues. The germline V gene has CDR1 KGHSY and CDR2 FQNENV. V shed 4 bases and J shed 11 bases, with 20 bases lying between them.